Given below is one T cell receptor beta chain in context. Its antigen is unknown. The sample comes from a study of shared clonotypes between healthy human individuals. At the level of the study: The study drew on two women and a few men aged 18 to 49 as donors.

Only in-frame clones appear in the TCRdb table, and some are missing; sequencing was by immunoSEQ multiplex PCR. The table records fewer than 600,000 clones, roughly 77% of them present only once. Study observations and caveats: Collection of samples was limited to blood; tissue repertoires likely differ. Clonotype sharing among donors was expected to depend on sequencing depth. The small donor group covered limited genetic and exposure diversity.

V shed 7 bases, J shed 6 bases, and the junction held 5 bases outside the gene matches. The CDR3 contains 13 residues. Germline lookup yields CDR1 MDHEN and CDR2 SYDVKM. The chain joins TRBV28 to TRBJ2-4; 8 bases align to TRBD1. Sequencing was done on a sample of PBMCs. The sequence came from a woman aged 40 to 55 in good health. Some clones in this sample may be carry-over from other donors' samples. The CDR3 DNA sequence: TGTGCCAGCATGGGACAGGAAACAAACATTCAGTACTTC. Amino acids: CASMGQETNIQYF.